This TCR beta chain was documented in a study of T cells in localized non-small cell lung cancer. This table comes from immunoSEQ multiplex PCR, and its TCRdb copy is limited to in-frame clones, with some not included. Of over 35,000 clones listed, around 81% were seen once; the top ten hold less than 9.5%. V was pared by 4 bases and J by 10 bases, with 14 bases between. The CDR3 consists of 14 residues. Germline V gives CDR1 MNHEY, CDR2 SVGAGI. The chain has TRBV6-5 and TRBJ1-6; D perhaps matches TRBD1 (5 bases). Material: peripheral blood mononuclear cells, obtained before any cancer treatment. The sequence came from a male donor older than 55 with stage II lung adenocarcinoma. Written as DNA, the CDR3 is TGTGCCAGCAGTTTCGGCCGAAAGGGGTCACCCCTCCACTTT. This encodes CASSFGRKGSPLHF.